This entry is about one TCR beta chain. This entry comes from a study of response to subunit inactivated influenza vaccine. Looked up from germline, CDR1 is SGHVS and CDR2 is FNYEAQ. Unmatched junction bases numbered 13, after V lost 5 bases and J lost 1 base. This CDR3 region has 18 residues. A single record per CDR3 protein comes from TCRdb applying MiXCR to the RT-PCR reads. The sample lists about half a million distinct CDR3 sequences, approximately 24% occurring once. The gene calls are TRBV7-6 and TRBJ2-4, with 8 bases identical to TRBD2. The TCR was taken from a man aged 50 to 59 who received an inactivated influenza vaccine. The sequences come from CD4+ T cells sorted from PBMCs, collected more than 4 days after vaccination. CDR3 DNA sequence: TGTGCCAGCAGCCAGGGGACTAGTACCTTACTGGCCAAAAACATTCAGTACTTC. This sequence encodes CASSQGTSTLLAKNIQYF.